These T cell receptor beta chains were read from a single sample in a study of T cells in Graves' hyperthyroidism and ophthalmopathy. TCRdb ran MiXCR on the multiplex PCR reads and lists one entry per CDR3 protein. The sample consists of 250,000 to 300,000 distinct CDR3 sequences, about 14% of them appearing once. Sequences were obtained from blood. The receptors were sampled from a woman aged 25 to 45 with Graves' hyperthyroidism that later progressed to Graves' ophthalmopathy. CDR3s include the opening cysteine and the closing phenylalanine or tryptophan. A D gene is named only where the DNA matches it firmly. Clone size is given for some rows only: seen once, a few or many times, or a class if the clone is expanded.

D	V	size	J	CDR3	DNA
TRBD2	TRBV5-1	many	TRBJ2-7	CASSSMGGSSYEQYF	TGCGCCAGCAGCTCGATGGGCGGGAGCTCCTACGAGCAGTACTTC
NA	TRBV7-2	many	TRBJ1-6	CASSLGGGRNSPLHF	TGTGCCAGCAGCTTAGGGGGGGGGCGGAATTCACCCCTCCACTTT
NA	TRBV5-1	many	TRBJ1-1	CASSLDRGLSEAFF	TGCGCCAGCAGCTTGGATAGGGGGTTGAGCGAAGCTTTCTTT
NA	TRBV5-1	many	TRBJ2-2	CASTPQGGDTGELFF	TGCGCCAGCACCCCCCAAGGAGGGGACACCGGGGAGCTGTTTTTT
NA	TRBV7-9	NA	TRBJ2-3	CASSLVQVRDTQYF	TGTGCCAGCAGCTTAGTGCAAGTCAGGGATACGCAGTATTTT
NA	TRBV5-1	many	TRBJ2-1	CASSLRVTSYNEQFF	TGCGCCAGCAGCTTGCGGGTTACCTCCTACAATGAGCAGTTCTTC
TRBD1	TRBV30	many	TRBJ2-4	CAWSVRDRGIQYF	TGTGCCTGGAGTGTACGCGACAGGGGCATTCAGTACTTC
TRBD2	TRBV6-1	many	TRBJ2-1	CASTFIAGGNEQFF	TGTGCCAGCACTTTCATAGCGGGAGGGAATGAGCAGTTCTTC
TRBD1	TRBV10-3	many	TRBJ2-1	CAIKGDRVMNEQFF	TGTGCCATCAAGGGGGACAGGGTAATGAATGAGCAGTTCTTC
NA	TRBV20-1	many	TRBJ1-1	CSAHVRLYREENTEAFF	TGCAGTGCTCATGTCCGACTCTACAGGGAAGAGAACACTGAAGCTTTCTTT
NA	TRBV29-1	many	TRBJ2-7	CSVIPLEGHEQYF	TGCAGCGTTATCCCTCTAGAAGGCCACGAGCAGTACTTC
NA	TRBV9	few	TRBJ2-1	CASSVGADHILGEQFF	TGTGCCAGCAGCGTAGGGGCAGATCATATTCTCGGTGAGCAGTTCTTC
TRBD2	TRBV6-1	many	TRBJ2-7	CASSRGGPSYEQYF	TGTGCCAGCTCTCGGGGGGGACCCTCCTACGAGCAGTACTTC
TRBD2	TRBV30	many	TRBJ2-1	CAWSAGGGANNEQFF	TGTGCCTGGAGTGCCGGGGGGGGGGCAAACAATGAGCAGTTCTTC
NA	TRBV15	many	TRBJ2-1	CATSRGGTASDEQFF	TGTGCCACCAGCCGAGGAGGGACAGCGAGCGATGAGCAGTTCTTC
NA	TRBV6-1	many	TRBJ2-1	CASRSLGFSYNEQFF	TGTGCCAGCAGGAGTCTAGGATTCTCCTACAATGAGCAGTTCTTC
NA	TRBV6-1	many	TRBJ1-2	CASSGRGPGDGYTF	TGTGCCAGCAGTGGCCGGGGCCCGGGAGATGGCTACACCTTC
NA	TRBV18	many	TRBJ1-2	CASSPSESYGYTF	TGTGCCAGCTCCCCCTCCGAGAGCTATGGCTACACCTTC
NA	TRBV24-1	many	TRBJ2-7	CATSDPNTRDGEQYF	TGTGCCACCAGTGATCCGAATACTCGGGATGGCGAGCAGTACTTC
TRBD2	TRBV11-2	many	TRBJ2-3	CASTFGLAGVPTQYF	TGTGCCAGCACCTTCGGCCTAGCGGGAGTTCCAACGCAGTATTTT
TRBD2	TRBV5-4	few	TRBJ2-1	CASSLAGRRDNEQFF	TGTGCCAGCAGCTTGGCCGGGAGGCGGGACAATGAGCAGTTCTTC
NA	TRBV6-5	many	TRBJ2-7	CASSYSDLDIGGSQYF	TGTGCCAGCAGTTACTCTGATTTGGACATCGGTGGGTCGCAGTACTTC
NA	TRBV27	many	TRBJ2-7	CASSSVLGYEQYF	TGTGCCAGCAGTTCAGTATTGGGCTACGAGCAGTACTTC
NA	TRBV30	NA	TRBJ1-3	CAWSIGFEDTIYF	TGTGCCTGGAGTATAGGGTTTGAGGACACCATATATTTT
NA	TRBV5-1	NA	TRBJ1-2	CASSVPGTNYGYTF	TGCGCCAGCAGCGTGCCTGGGACAAACTATGGCTACACCTTC
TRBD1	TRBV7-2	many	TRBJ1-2	CASSLGGTGLNYGYTF	TGTGCCAGCAGCTTGGGAGGGACAGGGCTAAACTATGGCTACACCTTC
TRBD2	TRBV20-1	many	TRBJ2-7	CSAAGTSLTYEQYF	TGCAGTGCTGCCGGGACTAGCCTTACCTACGAGCAGTACTTC
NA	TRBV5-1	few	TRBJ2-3	CASSPGTAKDTQYF	TGCGCCAGCAGCCCTGGGACGGCTAAAGATACGCAGTATTTT
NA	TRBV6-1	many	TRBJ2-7	CASSPDMSYEQYF	TGTGCCAGCAGCCCGGACATGTCCTACGAGCAGTACTTC
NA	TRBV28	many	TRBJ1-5	CASSRRAKGPYSNQPQHF	TGTGCCAGCAGCCGACGGGCCAAGGGGCCGTATAGCAATCAGCCCCAGCATTTT
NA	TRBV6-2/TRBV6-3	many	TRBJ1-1	CASSYSVWDFNTEAFF	TGTGCCAGCAGTTACTCTGTCTGGGACTTTAACACTGAAGCTTTCTTT
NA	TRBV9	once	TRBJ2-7	CASSTGLESSYEQYF	TGTGCCAGCAGCACGGGACTCGAAAGCTCCTACGAGCAGTACTTC
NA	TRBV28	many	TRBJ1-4	CASATGGSYEKLFF	TGTGCCAGCGCTACGGGGGGAAGTTATGAAAAACTGTTTTTT
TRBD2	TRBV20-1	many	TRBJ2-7	CSASGTSGASYEQYF	TGCAGTGCAAGCGGGACTAGCGGGGCCTCCTACGAGCAGTACTTC
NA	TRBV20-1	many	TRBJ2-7	CSAAAGEQYF	TGCAGTGCCGCTGCCGGCGAGCAGTACTTC
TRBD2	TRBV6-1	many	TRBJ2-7	CASSPGTSLHEQYF	TGTGCCAGCAGCCCCGGGACTAGTCTCCACGAGCAGTACTTC
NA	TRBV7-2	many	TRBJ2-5	CASRPTAQETQYF	TGTGCCAGCAGGCCGACAGCCCAAGAGACCCAGTACTTC
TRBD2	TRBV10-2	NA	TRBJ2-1	CAAGGSSYNEQFF	TGCGCCGCGGGGGGTAGTTCCTACAATGAGCAGTTCTTC
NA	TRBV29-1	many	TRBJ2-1	CSVEIAGSSYNEQFF	TGCAGCGTTGAAATAGCCGGGAGCTCCTACAATGAGCAGTTCTTC
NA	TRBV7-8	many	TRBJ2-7	CASSSPLHGYSYEQYF	TGTGCCAGCAGCTCCCCCCTACACGGATACTCCTACGAGCAGTACTTC
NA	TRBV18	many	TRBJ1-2	CASSPQGNIRYGYTF	TGTGCCAGCTCACCTCAGGGGAATATTCGCTATGGCTACACCTTC
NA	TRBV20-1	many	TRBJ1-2	CSATRGSYGYTF	TGCAGTGCTACCCGGGGGTCCTATGGCTACACCTTC
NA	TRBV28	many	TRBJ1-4	CASSLFQAEKLFF	TGTGCCAGCAGTTTATTCCAAGCTGAAAAACTGTTTTTT
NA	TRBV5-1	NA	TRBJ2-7	CASSLESGTYEQYF	TGCGCCAGCAGCTTGGAGAGCGGTACCTACGAGCAGTACTTC
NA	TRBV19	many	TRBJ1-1	CASSIRGVTEAFF	TGTGCCAGTAGTATCCGAGGGGTCACTGAAGCTTTCTTT
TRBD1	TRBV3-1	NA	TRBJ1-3	CASSHLTGENSIYF	TGTGCCAGCAGCCATCTAACAGGGGAGAATTCCATATATTTT
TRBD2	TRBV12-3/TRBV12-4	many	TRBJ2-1	CASSPIQLAGGGNEQFF	TGTGCCAGCAGTCCGATCCAACTAGCGGGAGGAGGCAATGAGCAGTTCTTC
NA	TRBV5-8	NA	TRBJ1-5	CASSPIVQGYQPQHF	TGTGCCAGCAGCCCGATAGTCCAGGGCTATCAGCCCCAGCATTTT
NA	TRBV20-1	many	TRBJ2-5	CSARDPGTLGETQYF	TGCAGTGCTAGAGATCCAGGCACCTTGGGGGAGACCCAGTACTTC
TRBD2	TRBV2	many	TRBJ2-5	CASGLAVFRETQYF	TGTGCCAGCGGACTAGCGGTCTTCAGGGAGACCCAGTACTTC
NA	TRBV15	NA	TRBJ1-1	CATSRDPRQRNTEAFF	TGTGCCACCAGCAGAGATCCAAGGCAGAGGAACACTGAAGCTTTCTTT
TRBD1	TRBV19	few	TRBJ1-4	CASKEHRGNEKLFF	TGTGCCAGTAAGGAGCACAGGGGTAATGAAAAACTGTTTTTT
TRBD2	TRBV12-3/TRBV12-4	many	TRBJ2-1	CASDSTSRNEQFF	TGTGCCAGCGATTCGACTAGCCGCAATGAGCAGTTCTTC